The 10 T cell receptor beta chains in this list originate from one sample, sequenced in a study of beta chain features in type 1 diabetes. The investigators reverse transcribed all of the isolated RNA, so they sequenced expressed TCRB transcripts. Data came from immunoSEQ multiplex PCR; TCRdb stores just in-frame clones and leaves some out. Here the sample spans 250,000 to 350,000 clones, about 14% being singletons. The sample taken for sequencing was central memory CD4+ T cells from blood. The receptors were sampled from a man aged 30-40 years in good health.

The rearrangement joins TRBV11-2 to TRBJ2-3, with 11 nucleotides matching TRBD2. The CDR3 totals 15 residues. Germline V gives CDR1 SGHAT, CDR2 FQNNGV. V lost 5 bases and J lost 5; bases outside the gene matches: 6. The CDR3 coding sequence is TGTGCCAGCAGCCTTAGCGGGGGGGCCGGAGATACGCAGTATTTT. Translating gives CASSLSGGAGDTQYF.

Of note for this clone: This likely reflects a read error, since a far larger clone is one base away. The CDR3 here is CASSLRLRGETQYF. The DNA for the CDR3 is TGTGCCAGCAGCTTGAGGCTCCGGGGAGAGACCCAGTACTTC. The chain combines TRBV5-4 with TRBJ2-5; weak D call: TRBD2 (5 bases). The CDR3 length is 14 residues. Between the trimmed V and J ends, which lost 1 base and 4 bases, there was a span of 11 bases. Germline V gives CDR1 SGHNT, CDR2 YYREEE (reference sequence).

In its sample, this clone was seen a few times. This chain connects TRBV11-2 to TRBJ2-5; D ambiguous. Germline V gene sequence: CDR1 SGHAT, CDR2 FQNNGV. The CDR3 totals 13 residues. V was cut by 1 base and J by 3 bases, with 6 bases left in between. CDR3 sequence reads: CASSLGREETQYF. The CDR3 DNA reads TGTGCCAGCAGCTTAGGACGAGAAGAGACCCAGTACTTC.

This chain joins TRBV7-2 and TRBJ2-5, with D unresolved. The germline gives CDR1 SGHTA, CDR2 FQGNSA. V dropped 5 bases and J dropped 3 bases, with 10 bases sitting between them. The CDR3 is 13 residues long. CDR3 nucleotides: TGTGCCAGCAGCCACGTACCGGAAGAGACCCAGTACTTC. Amino acids: CASSHVPEETQYF.

The chain carries TRBV2 and TRBJ2-2, with 10 bases matching TRBD2. J lost 3 bases, V lost 2 bases, and 3 bases had no gene match. This CDR3 spans 16 amino acids. CDR1 and CDR2 from the germline V gene are SNHLY and FYNNEI. CDR3 sequence reads: CASSERAGGYTGELFF. CDR3 coding DNA: TGTGCCAGCAGTGAACGAGCGGGGGGGTACACCGGGGAGCTGTTTTTT. The full variable domain, completed using reference TRBV2 and TRBJ2-2, is EPEVTQTPSHQVTQMGQEVILRCVPISNHLYFYWYRQILGQKVEFLVSFYNNEISEKSEIFDDQFSVERPDGSNFTLKIRSTKLEDSAMYFCASSERAGGYTGELFFGEGSRLTVL.

This clone occurred a few times. The rearrangement joins TRBV6-5 to TRBJ2-3; either TRBD1 or TRBD2 may fit D (5 bases each). The V end lost 4 bases, the J end lost 5 bases, and 13 bases lay between the germline ends. The germline gives CDR1 MNHEY, CDR2 SVGAGI. The CDR3 consists of 14 residues. CDR3 DNA: TGTGCCAGCAGTTCAAACGGGGCTAGAGATACGCAGTATTTT. Protein sequence: CASSSNGARDTQYF.

J is TRBJ2-7 and V is TRBV5-6, with TRBD1 matching 9 bases. CDR3 length equals 14 residues. Germline V gives CDR1 SGHDT, CDR2 YYEEEE. V was pared by 3 bases and J by 4 bases, with 5 bases of the junction left unmatched. Written as DNA, the CDR3 is TGTGCCAGCAGCTACTACAGGGGGCGATACGAGCAGTACTTC. This sequence encodes CASSYYRGRYEQYF.

This sequence joins TRBV29-1 and TRBJ2-7, with a possible D match to TRBD2 (6 bases). Germline CDR1 SQVTM, CDR2 ANQGSEA. V was pared by 3 bases and J by 7 bases, with 10 bases between. The CDR3 sequence is 11 residues long. In nucleotides, the CDR3 is TGCAGCGTTGACTCAGGGACTGAGCAGTACTTC. Its translation: CSVDSGTEQYF.

This clone was counted at least ten times. The CDR3 DNA follows: TGTGCCAGCAGCTCCGGGACTCTCCACGAGCAGTACTTC. Residues: CASSSGTLHEQYF. The chain couples TRBV13 to TRBJ2-7; maybe TRBD2 (6 bases). The germline gives CDR1 PRHDT, CDR2 FYEKMQ (reference sequence). Trimming took off 4 bases at V and 5 bases at J, with 12 bases between the two ends. The CDR3 sequence is 13 residues long.

This clone was seen more than once but under ten times. The V gene is TRBV10-1, the J gene TRBJ2-1, with TRBD2 as a possible D gene (7 bases). With 6 bases removed from V and 6 bases from J, the gap between germline ends came to 15 bases. The CDR3 consists of 14 residues. CDR1 WNHNN and CDR2 SYGVQD come from the germline V gene (reference sequence). CDR3 DNA: TGCGCCAGCAGCCACGGGGGGCCCTCCAATGAGCAGTTCTTC. Translating it yields CASSHGGPSNEQFF.